These 24 T cell receptor beta chains share one sample of origin, sequenced in a study of CD8 T cells in ankylosing spondylitis. Using its own MiXCR run on the 5' RACE reads, TCRdb lists one record per CDR3 protein. The table lists 30,000 to 40,000 distinct CDR3 sequences, 3% of them singletons. The source material was blood, either unsorted or a sorted T cell fraction (not recorded which). These receptors all come from a male donor with ankylosing spondylitis or in good health (not recorded which).

There are many counts of this clonotype. The rearrangement links TRBV9 to TRBJ2-1; maybe TRBD2 (5 bases). CDR3 length: 15 residues. With 0 bases removed from V and 0 bases from J, the gap between germline ends came to 7 bases. The V gene's germline CDR1 is SGDLS and CDR2 YYNGEE. This CDR3 is CASSVAGNSYNEQFF. The DNA for the CDR3 is TGTGCCAGCAGCGTAGCCGGGAACTCCTACAATGAGCAGTTCTTC.

This clonotype showed up many times. The gene calls are TRBV9 and TRBJ2-2; unclear D gene. Germline V gene data show CDR1 as SGDLS and CDR2 as YYNGEE. CDR3 length equals 12 residues. The V end was cut by 5 bases, the J end by 6 bases, with 8 bases between. CDR3: CASSKVAGELFF. In DNA form, the CDR3 reads TGTGCCAGCAGTAAAGTGGCCGGGGAGCTGTTTTTT. Based on the CDR3 plus reference TRBV9 and TRBJ2-2, the full variable domain is DSGVTQTPKHLITATGQRVTLRCSPRSGDLSVYWYQQSLDQGLQFLIQYYNGEERAKGNILERFSAQQFPDLHSELNLSSLELGDSALYFCASSKVAGELFFGEGSRLTVL.

This clonotype was counted ten times or more. The rearrangement joins TRBV9 to TRBJ2-5; 11 nucleotides align to TRBD2. This CDR3 spans 15 amino acids. Germline-derived CDR1 and CDR2 are SGDLS and YYNGEE. The J segment lost 5 bases and the V segment lost 4 bases, leaving 7 bases of the junction unmatched. The CDR3 region is CASSRTSGSWETQYF. The CDR3 nucleotides read TGTGCCAGCAGCCGTACTAGCGGGAGTTGGGAGACCCAGTACTTC. Variable domain in full (rest from reference TRBV9 and TRBJ2-5): DSGVTQTPKHLITATGQRVTLRCSPRSGDLSVYWYQQSLDQGLQFLIQYYNGEERAKGNILERFSAQQFPDLHSELNLSSLELGDSALYFCASSRTSGSWETQYFGPGTRLLVL.

This clonotype was detected many times. The chain links TRBV9 to TRBJ1-2; TRBD1 might be the D (6 bases). The CDR3 covers 15 residues. Germline V gives CDR1 SGDLS, CDR2 YYNGEE. Deletions cut 0 bases from V and 4 bases from J, with 13 bases between. This CDR3 is CASSVAQGGVYGYTF. In DNA form, the CDR3 reads TGTGCCAGCAGCGTAGCACAGGGAGGGGTCTATGGCTACACCTTC.

J is TRBJ2-1 and V is TRBV9; D perhaps matches TRBD2 (6 bases). CDR1 is SGDLS, CDR2 YYNGEE, per germline. The CDR3 covers 16 residues. V lost 4 bases and J lost 2, with 16 bases in between. The CDR3 region is CASSPRGSGPYNEQFF. DNA of the CDR3: TGTGCCAGCAGCCCCCGGGGTAGCGGACCCTACAATGAGCAGTTCTTC.

This clonotype was seen at least ten times. The J gene is TRBJ1-5, the V gene TRBV9; the D is unclear. Trimming shortened V by 0 bases and J by 5 bases, and 9 bases separated the two germline ends. The CDR3 is 14 residues long. Germline lookup yields CDR1 SGDLS and CDR2 YYNGEE. The CDR3 loop is CASSVEAEDQPQHF. CDR3 bases: TGTGCCAGCAGCGTAGAGGCGGAAGATCAGCCCCAGCATTTT.

Ten or more counts support this clonotype. The J gene is TRBJ2-1, the V gene TRBV9; TRBD2 agrees at 10 bases. The V and J ends lost 2 bases and 1 base, in that order; junction bases with no gene match: 6. Germline-derived CDR1 and CDR2 are SGDLS and YYNGEE. The CDR3 is made up of 17 amino acids. CDR3 loop: CASSVSLSGGSYNEQFF. DNA of the CDR3: TGTGCCAGCAGCGTTTCACTTAGCGGGGGGTCCTACAATGAGCAGTTCTTC.

In its sample, this clonotype was seen many times. The chain joins TRBV9 to TRBJ2-3, with 11 nucleotides matching TRBD1. CDR1 SGDLS and CDR2 YYNGEE come from the germline V gene. The CDR3 extends over 16 amino acids. The V and J ends lost 0 bases and 6 bases, in that order; junction bases with no gene match: 6. The CDR3 sequence is CASSVGGTGGMDTQYF. For the CDR3, the DNA is TGTGCCAGCAGCGTAGGTGGGACAGGGGGAATGGATACGCAGTATTTT.

There are many counts of this clonotype. This chain links TRBV9 with TRBJ1-1; maybe TRBD1 (6 bases). The V end lost 3 bases, the J end lost 4 bases, and 22 bases lay between the germline ends. The V gene's germline CDR1 is SGDLS and CDR2 YYNGEE. The CDR3 covers 17 residues. The DNA of the CDR3 is TGTGCCAGCAGCGACCAGCCTTACAGGGTGGCGGGCACTGAAGCTTTCTTT. This sequence encodes CASSDQPYRVAGTEAFF. The full variable domain, in which reference TRBV9 and TRBJ1-1 provide the parts outside the CDR3, is DSGVTQTPKHLITATGQRVTLRCSPRSGDLSVYWYQQSLDQGLQFLIQYYNGEERAKGNILERFSAQQFPDLHSELNLSSLELGDSALYFCASSDQPYRVAGTEAFFGQGTRLTVV.

This clonotype was observed at least ten times. The chain has TRBV9 and TRBJ2-2, with TRBD2 identical over 8 bases. V lost 4 bases to trimming and J lost 0 bases; unmatched junction nucleotides: 5. CDR1 is SGDLS and CDR2 is YYNGEE in the germline V gene. CDR3 length: 16 residues. The DNA for the CDR3 is TGTGCCAGCAGCCCCCGACTAGCGACGAACACCGGGGAGCTGTTTTTT. Its protein product is CASSPRLATNTGELFF.

This clonotype showed up many times. This chain joins TRBV9 and TRBJ2-3, with 8 bases matching TRBD2. Germline V gene lookup returns CDR1 SGDLS and CDR2 YYNGEE. J gave up 2 bases and V 1 base, and 6 bases lay outside the gene matches. This CDR3 comprises 16 residues. CDR3 in DNA: TGTGCCAGCAGCGTAAGGGGAGCGGGGGACACAGATACGCAGTATTTT. Encoded protein: CASSVRGAGDTDTQYF.

This clonotype was seen ten or more times. The chain carries TRBV9 and TRBJ2-1, with 7 bases fitting TRBD1. V shed 0 bases and J 6 bases; nucleotides not matched to a gene: 3. Germline CDR1 SGDLS, CDR2 YYNGEE. CDR3 length: 14 residues. The CDR3 sequence: CASSVDNRGNEQFF. The CDR3 nucleotides are TGTGCCAGCAGCGTAGATAACAGGGGCAATGAGCAGTTCTTC.

The chain is built from TRBV9 and TRBJ2-5, with D perhaps TRBD1 (6 bases). V was cut by 0 bases and J by 4 bases, with 13 bases left in between. The CDR3 contains 15 residues. The germline CDR1 and CDR2 sequences are SGDLS and YYNGEE. CDR3: CASSVEQGGGETQYF. The CDR3 DNA reads as TGTGCCAGCAGCGTAGAACAGGGTGGAGGAGAGACCCAGTACTTC.

This clonotype was counted at least ten times. The chain uses TRBV9 and TRBJ1-5, with D tentatively TRBD1 (5 bases). The CDR3 runs 15 residues. The V gene's germline CDR1 is SGDLS and CDR2 YYNGEE. The V end was cut by 0 bases, the J end by 0 bases, with 7 bases between. CDR3 coding DNA: TGTGCCAGCAGCGTAGATGGGGCTAGCAATCAGCCCCAGCATTTT. This translates into CASSVDGASNQPQHF.

This clonotype was detected ten times or more. The rearrangement joins TRBV21-1 to TRBJ2-7. TRBV21-1 has pseudogene status. The CDR3 is made up of 14 amino acids. CDR3 sequence (DNA): TGTGCCAGCAGCAAAGTTGGGTGGTCCTACGAGCAGTACGTC. Protein product: CASSKVGWSYEQYV.

This clonotype was recorded many times. This rearrangement joins TRBV9 to TRBJ2-1; D perhaps matches TRBD1 (6 bases). V dropped 4 bases and J dropped 8 bases, with 16 bases sitting between them. CDR1 is SGDLS and CDR2 is YYNGEE in the germline V gene. The CDR3 is made up of 14 amino acids. CDR3 loop: CASSRGRGHDEQFF. The CDR3, as DNA: TGTGCCAGCAGCCGGGGCAGGGGTCACGATGAGCAGTTCTTC.

This clonotype was observed at least ten times. The CDR3 loop is CASSRGGENIQYF. The CDR3 DNA follows: TGTGCCAGCAGCCGCGGAGGGGAAAACATTCAGTACTTC. The chain couples TRBV9 to TRBJ2-4; tentative D call: TRBD2 (6 bases). Trimming took 4 bases from V and 5 from J, leaving 10 bases between them. CDR3 length: 13 amino acids. The germline CDR1 and CDR2 sequences are SGDLS and YYNGEE.

The chain combines TRBV9 with TRBJ1-4; the D gene is possibly TRBD1 (5 bases). V lost 4 bases, J lost 8 bases, and 12 bases lay in between. From germline, CDR1 is SGDLS and CDR2 YYNGEE. This CDR3 region has 13 residues. CDR3 in amino acids: CASSPGGSEKLFF. CDR3 coding DNA: TGTGCCAGCAGCCCCGGGGGTAGCGAAAAACTGTTTTTT. The full variable domain, rest sourced from reference TRBV9 and TRBJ1-4, is DSGVTQTPKHLITATGQRVTLRCSPRSGDLSVYWYQQSLDQGLQFLIQYYNGEERAKGNILERFSAQQFPDLHSELNLSSLELGDSALYFCASSPGGSEKLFFGSGTQLSVL.

This clonotype was recorded at least ten times. V is TRBV9 and J is TRBJ2-3, with D unclear. The CDR3 extends over 12 amino acids. The germline V gene has CDR1 SGDLS and CDR2 YYNGEE. Trimming stripped 0 bases from V and 5 bases from J, with 4 bases between. The CDR3 sequence: CASSVDRDTQYF. In nucleotides, the CDR3 is TGTGCCAGCAGCGTAGACCGAGATACGCAGTATTTT.

Ten or more counts support this clonotype. The CDR3 DNA reads as TGTGCCAGCAGCTGGAGCGGGGGCAACGATGAGCAGTTCTTC. Translation gives CASSWSGGNDEQFF. The chain recombines TRBV9 with TRBJ2-1; the match to TRBD2 covers 8 bases. This CDR3 comprises 14 residues. Per germline, CDR1 SGDLS and CDR2 YYNGEE. V dropped 4 bases and J dropped 8; count of bases not matched to a gene: 8.

This clonotype has a count of ten or more. V and J are TRBV9 and TRBJ2-3, with 8 positions matching TRBD2. In germline, CDR1 is SGDLS, CDR2 YYNGEE. The CDR3 runs 16 residues. With V trimmed by 0 bases and J by 3 bases, 6 bases remained unmatched. CDR3 sequence reads: CASSVAAGRGTDTQYF. DNA for the CDR3: TGTGCCAGCAGCGTAGCTGCCGGGAGGGGTACAGATACGCAGTATTTT.

This clonotype has ten or more counts. V and J are TRBV9 and TRBJ1-2, with 9 bases that match TRBD1. Germline V lookup: CDR1 SGDLS, CDR2 YYNGEE. Trimming took 0 bases from V and 5 from J; bases not matched to a gene: 8. CDR3 length equals 16 residues. CDR3 sequence: CASSVDPGQGLYGYTF. The CDR3 DNA follows: TGTGCCAGCAGCGTAGACCCGGGACAGGGCCTTTATGGCTACACCTTC.

This clonotype was detected many times. The chain recombines TRBV9 with TRBJ2-3; D may be TRBD1 (5 bases). The CDR3 has 15 residues. V was cut by 4 bases and J by 2 bases, with 14 bases left in between. Germline V gene data show CDR1 as SGDLS and CDR2 as YYNGEE. The CDR3, as DNA: TGTGCCAGCAGCCCGAGGCAGGGTTTCACAGATACGCAGTATTTT. Translation gives CASSPRQGFTDTQYF.

This clonotype was observed many times. This chain joins TRBV9 and TRBJ2-1, with a possible D match to TRBD2 (6 bases). CDR1 and CDR2 (germline): SGDLS, YYNGEE. The CDR3 has 16 residues. V lost 2 bases, J lost 7 bases, and 19 bases lay in between. The CDR3, as DNA: TGTGCCAGCAGCGTGGGGAGGATAGGGGAGGAGAATGAGCAGTTCTTC. Its protein is CASSVGRIGEENEQFF.